The 23 T cell receptor beta chains given below trace back to one sample, sequenced in a study of T cell repertoires in cytomegalovirus infection. Each CDR3 protein gets one entry after TCRdb re-called the reads with MiXCR. The sample lists over 300,000 distinct CDR3 sequences; around 9.5% were seen once. The sequenced material came from PBMCs. All receptors come from a human donor in good health (CMV status not recorded). Some clones in this sample may be carry-over from other donors' samples.

This clonotype was observed at least ten times. The J gene is TRBJ1-6, the V gene TRBV5-4, with D possibly being TRBD1 (6 bases). V was shortened by 4 bases and J by 6 bases, with 17 bases between the two germline ends. The germline V gene has CDR1 SGHNT and CDR2 YYREEE (reference sequence). The CDR3 is 16 residues long. This CDR3 reads CASSTGGQLINSPLHF. CDR3 nucleotide sequence: TGTGCCAGCAGCACAGGCGGACAGCTAATTAATTCACCCCTCCACTTT.

This clonotype was picked up a small number of times. The rearrangement links TRBV20-1 to TRBJ2-3; TRBD1 matches 9 bases. Germline V gene sequence: CDR1 DFQATT, CDR2 SNEGSKA (reference sequence). J was trimmed by 0 bases and V by 0 bases; bases with no gene match: 7. The CDR3 has 17 amino acids. CDR3 sequence (DNA): TGCAGTGCTAGAGACCAGGGACAGGGACTTAGCACAGATACGCAGTATTTT. Its translation is CSARDQGQGLSTDTQYF.

In its sample, this clonotype was seen a few times. This chain connects TRBV5-5 to TRBJ1-4; the D gene is possibly TRBD1 (5 bases). Germline V lookup: CDR1 SGHKS, CDR2 YYEKEE (reference sequence). The CDR3 contains 15 residues. Trimming took off 2 bases at V and 8 bases at J, with 16 bases between the two ends. CDR3 protein: CASSLGPSRGEKLFF. CDR3 nucleotides: TGTGCCAGCAGCTTAGGGCCGAGTCGGGGCGAAAAACTGTTTTTT.

This chain connects TRBV7-2 to TRBJ2-7; possible D gene TRBD2, 6 bases. With 5 bases removed from V and 4 bases from J, the gap between germline ends came to 18 bases. There are 15 residues in the CDR3. CDR1 SGHTA and CDR2 FQGNSA come from the germline V gene. The CDR3: CASSGGAGPSYEQYF. The CDR3 DNA follows: TGTGCCAGCAGCGGCGGGGCGGGACCTTCTTACGAGCAGTACTTC.

Ten or more counts support this clonotype. The chain carries TRBV6-5 and TRBJ2-3; weak D call: TRBD2 (5 bases). This CDR3 region has 16 residues. Germline V gene lookup returns CDR1 MNHEY and CDR2 SVGAGI. V gave up 5 bases and J gave up 0 bases, with 15 bases separating them. The CDR3: CASSPLLVLSTDTQYF. The DNA for the CDR3 is TGTGCCAGCAGTCCCTTACTAGTTCTTAGCACAGATACGCAGTATTTT.

This sequence joins TRBV24-1 and TRBJ2-2, with 8 bases aligning to TRBD2. Germline V gene sequence: CDR1 KGHDR, CDR2 SFDVKD. The CDR3 covers 15 residues. Trimming cost V 3 bases and J 4 bases; bases outside gene matches: 3. The CDR3 protein is CATSDTLAVTGELFF. The CDR3 DNA reads as TGTGCCACCAGTGATACACTAGCGGTCACCGGGGAGCTGTTTTTT.

Many counts were recorded for this clonotype. The chain uses TRBV7-2 and TRBJ2-7; 9 nucleotides line up with TRBD2. The CDR3 contains 14 residues. The germline V gene encodes CDR1 SGHTA and CDR2 FQGNSA. The J segment lost 5 bases and the V segment lost 4 bases, leaving 6 bases of the junction unmatched. DNA of the CDR3: TGTGCCAGCAGCTCCAATAGCGGGAGAGACGAGCAGTACTTC. As protein: CASSSNSGRDEQYF.

CDR3 region: CASRSTSLDTQYF. The CDR3 DNA reads TGTGCCAGCAGATCGACCTCGCTAGATACGCAGTATTTT. The chain is built from TRBV7-9 and TRBJ2-3; no clear D. The CDR3 is made up of 13 amino acids. CDR1 and CDR2 (germline): SEHNR, FQNEAQ (reference sequence). Trimming shortened V by 6 bases and J by 5 bases, and 12 bases separated the two germline ends.

The V call is TRBV12-3 or TRBV12-4, the J call TRBJ1-1, with 7 nucleotides matching TRBD1. This CDR3 spans 14 amino acids. Trimming removed 7 bases from V and 5 bases from J; junction bases left unmatched: 10. The CDR3 is CASTLTGKVTEAFF. DNA for the CDR3: TGTGCCAGCACCCTGACAGGGAAGGTGACTGAAGCTTTCTTT.

The chain recombines TRBV7-2 with TRBJ2-1; D is unclear. The CDR3 extends over 13 amino acids. Per the germline V gene, CDR1 is SGHTA and CDR2 is FQGNSA. The ends were cut back, 6 bases at V and 9 bases at J, with 15 bases in the middle. CDR3 sequence (DNA): TGTGCCAGCAGTCGCCCGGTGCAGGCTGAGCAGTTCTTC. As protein: CASSRPVQAEQFF.

This clonotype was detected only a few times. V is TRBV10-3 and J is TRBJ2-5; D unclear. The CDR3 extends over 9 amino acids. V was cut by 7 bases and J by 5 bases, with 2 bases left in between. Germline V gene lookup returns CDR1 ENHRY and CDR2 SYGVKD. The CDR3 sequence: CAIKETQYF. DNA for the CDR3: TGTGCCATCAAGGAGACCCAGTACTTC.

The chain uses TRBV7-2 and TRBJ2-1, with a possible D match to TRBD2 (7 bases). The germline V gene has CDR1 SGHTA and CDR2 FQGNSA. V lost 2 bases, J lost 0 bases, and 14 bases lay in between. The CDR3 extends over 17 amino acids. CDR3 sequence (DNA): TGTGCCAGCAGCTTAATTAGTGGGGGGGCCTCCTACAATGAGCAGTTCTTC. Translation: CASSLISGGASYNEQFF.

This clonotype has a count of ten or more. The chain has TRBV7-6 and TRBJ2-5; D gene unclear. The CDR3 covers 12 residues. Trimming stripped 0 bases from V and 5 bases from J, with 4 bases between. Germline values: CDR1 SGHVS, CDR2 FNYEAQ. The CDR3 spells CASSLALETQYF. The CDR3 DNA reads as TGTGCCAGCAGCTTAGCTCTGGAGACCCAGTACTTC.

This clonotype appeared many times. The rearrangement joins TRBV7-2 to TRBJ1-2, with D unclear. This CDR3 spans 14 amino acids. With 5 bases removed from V and 4 bases from J, the gap between germline ends came to 14 bases. In germline, CDR1 is SGHTA, CDR2 FQGNSA. CDR3 nucleotide sequence: TGTGCCAGCAGCCCCCGAAGCGGAGGCTATGGCTACACCTTC. It is translated as CASSPRSGGYGYTF.

Note on this clonotype: A junction boundary mismatches the germline segment, possibly from a read error. The chain combines TRBV4-1 with TRBJ1-6; 10 bases line up with TRBD1. Germline V gene data show CDR1 as MGHRA and CDR2 as YSYEKL. The CDR3 loop spans 16 amino acids. The DNA for the CDR3 is TGTGCCAGCAGCCAAGATTGGACAGGGGGTCGATCACCCCTCCACTTT. Amino acids: CASSQDWTGGRSPLHF.

This clonotype was seen more than once but under ten times. The chain employs TRBV6-1 and TRBJ2-3; D may be TRBD1 (6 bases). Germline V lookup: CDR1 MNHNS, CDR2 SASEGT. Between the trimmed V and J ends, which lost 10 bases and 5 bases, there was a span of 13 bases. This CDR3 comprises 12 residues. The CDR3 sequence: CAMGAQGDTQYF. CDR3 DNA sequence: TGTGCCATGGGGGCTCAGGGAGATACGCAGTATTTT.

This clonotype has a count of ten or more. The J gene is TRBJ1-5, the V gene TRBV28; D uncertain. Germline CDR1 is MDHEN and CDR2 is SYDVKM. The CDR3 sequence is 15 residues long. Trimming took 8 bases from V and 0 from J, leaving 14 bases between them. The CDR3 DNA follows: TGTGCCAGCTGCTCCCCCCCGGTTAGCAATCAGCCCCAGCATTTT. It codes for CASCSPPVSNQPQHF. The full variable domain, its missing parts supplied by reference TRBV28 and TRBJ1-5, is DVKVTQSSRYLVKRTGEKVFLECVQDMDHENMFWYRQDPGLGLRLIYFSYDVKMKEKGDIPEGYSVSREKKERFSLILESASTNQTSMYLCASCSPPVSNQPQHFGDGTRLSIL.

This clonotype was detected only a few times. The J gene is TRBJ2-7, the V gene TRBV11-3; D remains unclear. The V end was cut by 4 bases, the J end by 7 bases, with 17 bases between. The germline gives CDR1 SGHNT, CDR2 YENEEA. The CDR3 loop spans 14 amino acids. CDR3: CASSSRASQGEQYF. CDR3 sequence (DNA): TGTGCCAGCAGCTCCCGGGCCTCTCAAGGGGAGCAGTACTTC. Full variable domain (remainder filled in from reference TRBV11-3 and TRBJ2-7): EAGVVQSPRYKIIEKKQPVAFWCNPISGHNTLYWYLQNLGQGPELLIRYENEEAVDDSQLPKDRFSAERLKGVDSTLKIQPAELGDSAVYLCASSSRASQGEQYFGPGTRLTVT.

A few counts support this clonotype. V and J are TRBV25-1 and TRBJ1-3, with TRBD1 identical over 8 bases. Looked up from germline, CDR1 is MGHDK and CDR2 is SYGVNS. Germline trimming cut 2 bases from V and 3 bases from J; bases unmatched to any gene: 3. The CDR3 contains 15 residues. The CDR3 sequence: CASSEARGLGNTIYF. Here the CDR3 DNA reads TGTGCCAGCAGTGAAGCCAGGGGGCTTGGAAACACCATATATTTT.

V and J are TRBV20-1 and TRBJ2-1; D perhaps matches TRBD1 (7 bases). CDR3 length: 12 residues. Germline CDR1 DFQATT, CDR2 SNEGSKA (reference sequence). Trimming pared 3 bases from V and 10 bases from J, leaving 13 bases between. The CDR3 spells CSASEGAGEQFF. Written as DNA, the CDR3 is TGCAGTGCTAGCGAGGGGGCGGGAGAGCAGTTCTTC.

In its sample, this clonotype was seen a few times. This rearrangement joins TRBV7-9 to TRBJ1-5; D not resolved. The germline V gene encodes CDR1 SEHNR and CDR2 FQNEAQ (reference sequence). V gave up 5 bases and J gave up 3 bases, with 17 bases separating them. The CDR3 contains 16 residues. In DNA form, the CDR3 reads TGTGCCAGCAGCCGCCAGAGAGTGGGGAACAATCAGCCCCAGCATTTT. This encodes CASSRQRVGNNQPQHF.

The CDR3 region is CASSLTRGQGYSGNTIYF. CDR3 coding DNA: TGCGCCAGCAGCTTGACCAGAGGACAGGGATACTCTGGAAACACCATATATTTT. This chain joins TRBV5-1 and TRBJ1-3; 8 nucleotides align to TRBD1. This CDR3 contains 18 residues. V lost 1 base and J lost 0; bases outside the gene matches: 9. The germline V gene has CDR1 SGHRS and CDR2 YFSETQ.

V is TRBV7-3 and J is TRBJ1-1; D is undetermined. V dropped 0 bases and J dropped 11 bases, with 19 bases sitting between them. From germline, CDR1 is SGHTA and CDR2 FQGTGA. CDR3 length: 15 residues. CDR3 sequence: CASSLTADGRSEAFF. CDR3 nucleotides: TGTGCCAGCAGCTTAACCGCCGACGGGCGGAGTGAGGCTTTCTTT.